This is a list of T cell receptor beta chains from one sample in a study of cytomegalovirus exposure and HLA in healthy donors. Here immunoSEQ multiplex PCR was the method, and the copy in TCRdb shows in-frame clones only, minus some. The profile shows under 200,000 clones, 60% to 85% of them singletons. Sequenced: PBMCs. These receptors were obtained from a man aged 35-49 years in good health and CMV-seronegative. Each CDR3 is given with its conserved first and last residue. Each record gives: clone size, J gene, D gene, V gene, CDR3 protein, CDR3 DNA. A D gene is named only where the DNA matches it firmly. A row's size may be missing; if present it is once, few, many or a size class.

>.|TRBJ2-6|TRBD1|TRBV29-1
CSGGQGNVLTF
TGCAGCGGCGGACAGGGGAACGTCCTGACTTTC
>.|TRBJ1-1|.|TRBV10-3
CAISEYTSNTEAFF
TGTGCCATCAGTGAGTACACCTCGAACACTGAAGCTTTCTTT
>once|TRBJ2-3|TRBD1|TRBV7-9
CASSNQGGTDTQYF
TGTGCCAGCTCGAACCAGGGGGGCACAGATACGCAGTATTTT
>.|TRBJ2-3|.|TRBV6-6
CASSFSGDTQYF
TGTGCCAGCAGTTTCTCCGGAGATACGCAGTATTTT
>.|TRBJ2-3|TRBD2|TRBV19
CASSTLAGGLTDTQYF
TGTGCCAGTAGTACACTAGCGGGGGGCCTCACAGATACGCAGTATTTT
>.|TRBJ1-3|.|TRBV6-1
CASSATGRQFHSGNTIYF
TGTGCCAGCAGTGCTACGGGCCGACAGTTCCACTCTGGAAACACCATATATTTT
>.|TRBJ2-3|TRBD2|TRBV15
CATSLAVRTDTQYF
TGTGCCACCAGTCTAGCGGTCCGCACAGATACGCAGTATTTT
>.|TRBJ2-7|TRBD1|TRBV27
CASSLWSGGLDEQYF
TGTGCCAGCAGTTTATGGTCAGGGGGTTTGGACGAGCAGTACTTC
>once|TRBJ2-1|.|TRBV5-1
CASSWGRHEQFF
TGCGCCAGCAGCTGGGGGAGGCATGAGCAGTTCTTC
>.|TRBJ1-5|TRBD1|TRBV19
CASSIEGQGNPSNQPQHF
TGTGCCAGTAGTATAGAGGGACAGGGGAATCCTAGCAATCAGCCCCAGCATTTT
>.|TRBJ1-1|.|TRBV6-5
CASSPRGANTEAFF
TGTGCCAGCAGCCCACGGGGGGCGAACACTGAAGCTTTCTTT
>.|TRBJ2-7|TRBD2|TRBV5-8
CASSLRRGGRRTSSYEQYF
TGTGCCAGCAGCTTGCGGCGGGGGGGCAGGAGGACCAGCTCCTACGAGCAGTACTTC
>few|TRBJ1-1|.|TRBV4-3
CASSQSATSGTEAFF
TGCGCCAGCAGCCAGTCGGCCACCTCGGGCACTGAAGCTTTCTTT
>.|TRBJ1-5|TRBD1|TRBV10-3
CAIRGTGDQPQHF
TGTGCCATCAGGGGAACAGGGGATCAGCCCCAGCATTTT
>.|TRBJ2-1|TRBD2|TRBV27
CASTPGLAGGYEQFF
TGTGCCAGCACTCCGGGGCTAGCGGGAGGGTATGAGCAGTTCTTC
>.|TRBJ2-5|TRBD1|TRBV19
CASSIWDRNQETQYF
TGTGCCAGTAGTATTTGGGACAGGAACCAAGAGACCCAGTACTTC
>once|TRBJ2-2|.|TRBV7-2
CASSLYGVEIGGELFF
TGTGCCAGCAGCTTATACGGGGTAGAGATAGGCGGGGAGCTGTTTTTT
>.|TRBJ1-2|.|TRBV7-9
CASSSQKLSGQGTGYTF
TGTGCCAGCAGCTCTCAGAAACTTTCAGGGCAGGGGACCGGCTACACCTTC
>.|TRBJ1-4|.|TRBV5-1
CASSSTGSDNEKLFF
TGCGCCAGCAGCTCCACCGGGAGTGACAATGAAAAACTGTTTTTT
>many|TRBJ1-1|.|TRBV4-3
CASSQDRGGFTEAFF
TGCGCCAGCAGCCAAGATAGAGGAGGGTTTACTGAAGCTTTCTTT
>few|TRBJ2-3|.|TRBV6-4
CASSVSPTDTQYF
TGTGCCAGCAGTGTTTCTCCCACAGATACGCAGTATTTT
>.|TRBJ1-5|.|TRBV19
CASSISGGNQPQHF
TGTGCCAGTAGTATATCGGGAGGAAATCAGCCCCAGCATTTT
>.|TRBJ1-4|TRBD1|TRBV10-2
CASSEGTGAAEKLFF
TGCGCCAGCAGTGAGGGAACAGGGGCTGCTGAAAAACTGTTTTTT
>.|TRBJ2-7|TRBD1|TRBV27
CASSSQTGYFYEQYF
TGTGCCAGCAGTTCGCAGACAGGGTACTTCTACGAGCAGTACTTC
>.|TRBJ1-3|TRBD1|TRBV9
CASSARQGTGNTIYF
TGTGCCAGCAGCGCCCGACAGGGGACTGGAAACACCATATATTTT
>.|TRBJ1-1|TRBD1|TRBV19
CASSPRQGAYTEAFF
TGTGCCAGTAGTCCTAGACAGGGGGCTTACACTGAAGCTTTCTTT
>.|TRBJ2-5|TRBD2|TRBV5-1
CASSLLSGVSQETQYF
TGCGCCAGCAGCTTGCTGAGCGGGGTATCACAAGAGACCCAGTACTTC
>.|TRBJ2-3|TRBD1|TRBV29-1
CSGWTGGLSDTQYF
TGCAGCGGATGGACAGGGGGCTTATCAGATACGCAGTATTTT
>.|TRBJ1-2|.|TRBV9
CASSVDNRNYGYTF
TGTGCCAGCAGCGTAGATAACAGAAACTATGGCTACACCTTC
>.|TRBJ2-7|.|TRBV5-1
CASSPEANLYEQYF
TGCGCCAGCAGCCCGGAGGCCAACCTTTACGAGCAGTACTTC